Following are 14 T cell receptor beta chains from one sample sequenced in a study of T cell responses to AZD1222 COVID-19 vaccine. Clones were sequenced by immunoSEQ multiplex PCR, and TCRdb holds only the in-frame ones, with some missing. This repertoire shows tens of thousands of clones, over 75% found once; its top ten account for about 5%. The material sequenced was peripheral blood, taken 28 days after the second AZD1222 dose. These TCRs come from an adult who received the AZD1222 COVID-19 vaccine.

The chain has TRBV4-2 and TRBJ1-2; D may be TRBD1 (6 bases). Germline V gives CDR1 LGHNA, CDR2 YNFKEQ. V lost 1 base and J lost 4, with 25 bases in between. This CDR3 is 19 amino acids long. The CDR3 here is CASSQVQIAGGTYFYGYTF. CDR3 DNA: TGTGCCAGCAGCCAAGTTCAGATAGCTGGCGGGACATACTTCTATGGCTACACCTTC.

About this clone itself: Other DNA sequences of this sample code for an identical CDR3. The gene calls are TRBV15 and TRBJ2-5; D may be TRBD2 (7 bases). Germline loops: CDR1 LNHNV, CDR2 YYDKDF (reference sequence). This CDR3 has 13 residues. Deletions cut 4 bases from V and 2 bases from J, with 8 bases between. Written as DNA, the CDR3 is TGTGCCACCAGCAAGGGGGGGCAAGAGACCCAGTACTTC. Translation: CATSKGGQETQYF. Full variable domain (missing parts from reference TRBV15 and TRBJ2-5): DAMVIQNPRYQVTQFGKPVTLSCSQTLNHNVMYWYQQKSSQAPKLLFHYYDKDFNNEADTPDNFQSRRPNTSFCFLDIRSPGLGDTAMYLCATSKGGQETQYFGPGTRLLVL.

This chain links TRBV19 with TRBJ1-5; a weak D match, TRBD1 (5 bases). V was pared by 5 bases and J by 4 bases, with 18 bases between. CDR1 is LNHDA and CDR2 is SQIVND in the germline V gene (reference sequence). CDR3 size: 16 residues. The CDR3: CASSYRMGKGNQPQHF. The CDR3 coding sequence is TGTGCCAGTAGTTATCGGATGGGAAAGGGGAATCAGCCCCAGCATTTT.

V and J are TRBV6-5 and TRBJ1-1; D is perhaps TRBD1 (5 bases). Germline V CDR1 and CDR2: MNHEY, SVGAGI. V gave up 5 bases and J gave up 0 bases, with 13 bases separating them. The CDR3 totals 15 residues. In DNA, the CDR3 is TGTGCCAGCAGTCAGAACAGGTACCTGAACACTGAAGCTTTCTTT. It translates to CASSQNRYLNTEAFF.

The V and J genes are TRBV19 and TRBJ2-6, with 7 bases identical to TRBD1. There are 15 residues in the CDR3. Germline V gene lookup returns CDR1 LNHDA and CDR2 SQIVND (reference sequence). The V gene end was trimmed by 3 bases and the J gene end by 10 bases; junction bases not matched to a gene: 9. DNA of the CDR3: TGTGCCAGTAGTATGAGGGGGCCCCCCGAAAACGTCCTGACTTTC. Amino acid sequence: CASSMRGPPENVLTF.

The chain recombines TRBV10-2 with TRBJ2-7; TRBD2 agrees at 8 bases. This CDR3 spans 13 amino acids. With 6 bases clipped from V and 4 bases from J, the junction kept 5 bases outside the gene matches. The germline gives CDR1 WSHSY, CDR2 SAAADI. In DNA, the CDR3 is TGCGCCAGCAGAGAGACTAGCGAATACGAGCAGTACTTC. The encoded protein is CASRETSEYEQYF.

In its sample, this clone was seen once. This rearrangement joins TRBV7-2 to TRBJ2-5; D might be TRBD1 (5 bases). The V end was cut by 0 bases, the J end by 5 bases, with 10 bases between. This CDR3 is 14 amino acids long. The V gene's germline CDR1 is SGHTA and CDR2 FQGNSA. This CDR3 is CASSLAGGAETQYF. CDR3 nucleotide sequence: TGTGCCAGCAGCTTAGCAGGTGGGGCCGAGACCCAGTACTTC.

The V call is TRBV7-2, the J call TRBJ1-2; no clear D. V was cut by 7 bases and J by 3 bases, with 12 bases left in between. The CDR3 sequence is 13 residues long. Germline values: CDR1 SGHTA, CDR2 FQGNSA. The CDR3 DNA sequence: TGTGCCAGCACCTTTCGGCGGGACTATGGCTACACCTTC. The encoded protein is CASTFRRDYGYTF.

The chain recombines TRBV4-1 with TRBJ2-7; 8 bases align to TRBD1. With V trimmed by 4 bases and J by 0 bases, 11 bases remained unmatched. CDR1 and CDR2 (germline): MGHRA, YSYEKL. The length of the CDR3 is 17 residues. The CDR3 sequence is CASSRFGGTGSSYEQYF. CDR3 bases: TGCGCCAGCAGCCGCTTTGGCGGGACAGGAAGCTCCTACGAGCAGTACTTC.

This rearrangement joins TRBV5-6 to TRBJ1-2; 8 nucleotides match TRBD1. V gave up 2 bases and J gave up 3 bases; unmatched junction bases: 6. Germline V CDR1 and CDR2: SGHDT, YYEEEE. The CDR3 length is 15 residues. The chain's CDR3 is CASSFNRGVDYGYTF. In DNA, the CDR3 is TGTGCCAGCAGCTTTAACAGGGGGGTAGACTATGGCTACACCTTC.

This rearrangement joins TRBV18 to TRBJ1-6; maybe TRBD1 (5 bases). The CDR3 extends over 15 amino acids. Germline V lookup: CDR1 KGHSH, CDR2 LQKENI. The V end was cut by 3 bases, the J end by 11 bases, with 17 bases between. CDR3 nucleotides: TGTGCCAGCTCACCGACCGGGGACGGGGCGGCACCCCTCCACTTT. This gives the protein CASSPTGDGAAPLHF.

The CDR3 DNA reads as TGTGCCTGGAGCCCCTGGGCTGGAAACACCATATATTTT. Translating it yields CAWSPWAGNTIYF. The chain couples TRBV30 to TRBJ1-3; D call uncertain. Per germline, CDR1 GTSNPN and CDR2 SVGIG (reference sequence). Between the trimmed V and J ends, which lost 3 bases and 2 bases, there was a span of 8 bases. CDR3 length: 13 residues.

This clone has just one count. The chain carries TRBV5-1 and TRBJ1-5; D perhaps matches TRBD1 (5 bases). CDR3 length: 14 amino acids. V shed 2 bases and J shed 7 bases, with 13 bases lying between them. Germline V gene lookup returns CDR1 SGHRS and CDR2 YFSETQ. DNA of the CDR3: TGCGCCAGCAGCTTCGGGGGGGACGGACAGCCCCAGCATTTT. Amino acid sequence: CASSFGGDGQPQHF. Together with reference TRBV5-1 and TRBJ1-5, the CDR3 gives the full variable domain: KAGVTQTPRYLIKTRGQQVTLSCSPISGHRSVSWYQQTPGQGLQFLFEYFSETQRNKGNFPGRFSGRQFSNSRSEMNVSTLELGDSALYLCASSFGGDGQPQHFGDGTRLSIL.

V is TRBV30 and J is TRBJ1-6, with a tentative D call TRBD1 (5 bases). V lost 0 bases, J lost 11 bases, and 11 bases lay in between. The CDR3 length is 13 residues. Per the germline V gene, CDR1 is GTSNPN and CDR2 is SVGIG (reference sequence). In DNA form, the CDR3 reads TGTGCCTGGAGTGTAGGGGATCTGGCACCCCTCCACTTT. Amino acid sequence: CAWSVGDLAPLHF.